This paragraph covers one TCR beta chain sequence. How the authors handled the data: Cell counts per sample came from amplifying reference gene primers. Assay used: immunoSEQ multiplex PCR; TCRdb lists only in-frame clones, some missing. The V and J calls and clone size were taken over from that table, and D and trimming were inferred from the DNA. Of 35,000 to 50,000 clones in the sample, around 91% were seen once. V was cut by 5 bases and J by 5 bases, with 18 bases left in between. The CDR3 loop spans 16 amino acids. The germline V gene has CDR1 SGHVS and CDR2 FNYEAQ. The sample belongs to a study of blood T cell repertoires in COVID-19. Study at large: Material from acute and convalescent COVID-19 was sourced from the United States, Italy and Spain. T cells, B-cell-depleted T cells, or PBMCs supplied cDNA or gDNA.

This clonotype was sampled from a man aged 45 to 65 with active COVID-19. Material for sequencing was peripheral blood. V usage is TRBV7-6 and J usage is TRBJ1-4, with D unclear. This CDR3 is CASSLLHGEMNEKLFF. CDR3 DNA sequence: TGTGCCAGCAGCCTACTCCACGGGGAAATGAATGAAAAACTGTTTTTT. Complete variable domain (other parts from reference TRBV7-6 and TRBJ1-4): GAGVSQSPRYKVTKRGQDVALRCDPISGHVSLYWYRQALGQGPEFLTYFNYEAQQDKSGLPNDRFSAERPEGSISTLTIQRTEQRDSAMYRCASSLLHGEMNEKLFFGSGTQLSVL.